This TCR beta chain derives from a study of CD8 T cells in Susac syndrome. Sequencing of TCR beta drew on CD8+ and CD4+ T cells from blood. The multiple sclerosis controls consisted of treatment-naive patients with relapsing-remitting disease, either stable or active. The authors negatively isolated CD8+ and CD4+ T cells and FACS-enriched TEMRA cells. The CDR3 has 11 residues. Trimming took 2 bases from V and 10 from J, leaving 7 bases between them. CDR1 is KGHSH and CDR2 is LQKENI in the germline V gene. The RNA input was about 0.5 to 1 ug, and it was reverse transcribed with random hexamers. The amplification used immunoSEQ multiplex PCR on TCR beta CDR3; it spanned 54 Vbeta and 13 Jbeta. From the immunoSEQ multiplex PCR reads, TCRdb called clonotypes with MiXCR, one entry per CDR3 protein. Of about 160,000 distinct CDR3 sequences listed, roughly 95% are singletons.

Sequenced input: CD4+ T cells from PBMCs. This sequence was found in a human donor with multiple sclerosis. The rearrangement uses TRBV18 and TRBJ2-3; D gene uncertain. The chain's CDR3 is CASSPSDSQYF. The DNA of the CDR3 is TGTGCCAGCTCACCATCGGATTCGCAGTATTTT.